The 4 T cell receptor beta chains reported below all come from one sample, sequenced in a study of T cell responses to AZD1222 COVID-19 vaccine. Method: immunoSEQ multiplex PCR; TCRdb's copy keeps in-frame clones and lacks some. Of roughly 170,000 clones in the sample, approximately 94% were seen once. This specimen was peripheral blood, taken 28 days after the second AZD1222 dose. Receptor source: an adult who received the AZD1222 COVID-19 vaccine.

The rearrangement joins TRBV28 to TRBJ2-3, with 9 bases fitting TRBD2. The junction had 14 bases not matched to a gene; V was cut back by 4 bases and J by 6 bases. Germline V gives CDR1 MDHEN, CDR2 SYDVKM. The CDR3 runs 17 residues. The CDR3 nucleotides read TGTGCCAGCAGTTACCCAATTGGTAGCGGGAGATCGGATACGCAGTATTTT. It encodes CASSYPIGSGRSDTQYF.

The V and J genes are TRBV5-1 and TRBJ2-2; TRBD2 is a possible D gene (6 bases). Germline V gene data show CDR1 as SGHRS and CDR2 as YFSETQ. V lost 4 bases and J lost 6, with 13 bases in between. The CDR3 is 14 amino acids. The CDR3 DNA reads TGCGCCAGCAGCCTCTGGGGGGAAGCCGGGGAGCTGTTTTTT. Translation gives CASSLWGEAGELFF.

The genes are TRBV6-2 or TRBV6-3 and TRBJ2-7; 9 bases match TRBD1. Germline values: CDR1 MNHEY, CDR2 SVGEGT. The ends lost 4 bases at V and 3 bases at J; junction bases unmatched: 13. The CDR3 sequence is 17 residues long. As DNA, the CDR3 is TGTGCCAGCAGTTTCAGGCCCCGGGACAGGGTCGTCTACGAGCAGTACTTC. Its protein is CASSFRPRDRVVYEQYF.

The chain combines TRBV27 with TRBJ2-2, with D perhaps matching TRBD1 (5 bases). CDR1 and CDR2 (germline): MNHEY, SMNVEV (reference sequence). The CDR3 consists of 17 residues. V lost 5 bases and J lost 5, with 21 bases in between. CDR3 DNA: TGTGCCAGCAGTCCCCTCCCCCTCAGGGCCCCGACCGGGGAGCTGTTTTTT. Amino acids: CASSPLPLRAPTGELFF.